This TCR beta chain was recorded in a study of technical replicates of blood from a handful of donors. This CDR3 comprises 15 residues. Trimming took 4 bases from V and 12 from J; bases not matched to a gene: 15. CDR1 SGHRS and CDR2 YFSETQ come from the germline V gene. Repertoires were generated with immunoSEQ multiplex PCR, while TCRdb's copy carries only in-frame clones and drops some. The sample contains some 80,000 clones, approximately 97% of which appear only once. Sequencing was performed on T cells isolated from PBMCs. The sequence came from a human donor in good health. The genes are TRBV5-1 and TRBJ1-4; 7 bases agree with TRBD1. DNA of the CDR3: TGCGCCAGCAGCCCCGGGACAGTAGAAATGAAAGAACTGTTTTTT. It is translated as CASSPGTVEMKELFF.